This TCR beta chain was found in a study of blood T cell repertoires in COVID-19. The overall study: COVID-19 samples, acute and convalescent, were from the United States, Italy and Spain. PBMCs, B-cell-depleted T cells, or T cells provided the cDNA or gDNA that made up the material.

Profiling relied on immunoSEQ multiplex PCR, and the TCRdb table lists in-frame clones only, not all of them. Counted here are tens of thousands of clones, roughly 89% occurring once; the ten biggest clones make up approximately 2.9%. V was pared by 7 bases and J by 5 bases, with 21 bases between. This CDR3 has 16 residues. In germline, CDR1 is MNHNY, CDR2 SVGAGI (reference sequence). The table lists this clone with a few counts. The V and J genes are TRBV6-6 and TRBJ1-5; TRBD1 is a possible D gene (5 bases). The source is a man aged 50 or older with active COVID-19. Material for sequencing was peripheral blood. The DNA of the CDR3 is TGTGCCAGCAACCCCCCCATATACGGGGGGGATCAGCCCCAGCATTTT. Translation: CASNPPIYGGDQPQHF.